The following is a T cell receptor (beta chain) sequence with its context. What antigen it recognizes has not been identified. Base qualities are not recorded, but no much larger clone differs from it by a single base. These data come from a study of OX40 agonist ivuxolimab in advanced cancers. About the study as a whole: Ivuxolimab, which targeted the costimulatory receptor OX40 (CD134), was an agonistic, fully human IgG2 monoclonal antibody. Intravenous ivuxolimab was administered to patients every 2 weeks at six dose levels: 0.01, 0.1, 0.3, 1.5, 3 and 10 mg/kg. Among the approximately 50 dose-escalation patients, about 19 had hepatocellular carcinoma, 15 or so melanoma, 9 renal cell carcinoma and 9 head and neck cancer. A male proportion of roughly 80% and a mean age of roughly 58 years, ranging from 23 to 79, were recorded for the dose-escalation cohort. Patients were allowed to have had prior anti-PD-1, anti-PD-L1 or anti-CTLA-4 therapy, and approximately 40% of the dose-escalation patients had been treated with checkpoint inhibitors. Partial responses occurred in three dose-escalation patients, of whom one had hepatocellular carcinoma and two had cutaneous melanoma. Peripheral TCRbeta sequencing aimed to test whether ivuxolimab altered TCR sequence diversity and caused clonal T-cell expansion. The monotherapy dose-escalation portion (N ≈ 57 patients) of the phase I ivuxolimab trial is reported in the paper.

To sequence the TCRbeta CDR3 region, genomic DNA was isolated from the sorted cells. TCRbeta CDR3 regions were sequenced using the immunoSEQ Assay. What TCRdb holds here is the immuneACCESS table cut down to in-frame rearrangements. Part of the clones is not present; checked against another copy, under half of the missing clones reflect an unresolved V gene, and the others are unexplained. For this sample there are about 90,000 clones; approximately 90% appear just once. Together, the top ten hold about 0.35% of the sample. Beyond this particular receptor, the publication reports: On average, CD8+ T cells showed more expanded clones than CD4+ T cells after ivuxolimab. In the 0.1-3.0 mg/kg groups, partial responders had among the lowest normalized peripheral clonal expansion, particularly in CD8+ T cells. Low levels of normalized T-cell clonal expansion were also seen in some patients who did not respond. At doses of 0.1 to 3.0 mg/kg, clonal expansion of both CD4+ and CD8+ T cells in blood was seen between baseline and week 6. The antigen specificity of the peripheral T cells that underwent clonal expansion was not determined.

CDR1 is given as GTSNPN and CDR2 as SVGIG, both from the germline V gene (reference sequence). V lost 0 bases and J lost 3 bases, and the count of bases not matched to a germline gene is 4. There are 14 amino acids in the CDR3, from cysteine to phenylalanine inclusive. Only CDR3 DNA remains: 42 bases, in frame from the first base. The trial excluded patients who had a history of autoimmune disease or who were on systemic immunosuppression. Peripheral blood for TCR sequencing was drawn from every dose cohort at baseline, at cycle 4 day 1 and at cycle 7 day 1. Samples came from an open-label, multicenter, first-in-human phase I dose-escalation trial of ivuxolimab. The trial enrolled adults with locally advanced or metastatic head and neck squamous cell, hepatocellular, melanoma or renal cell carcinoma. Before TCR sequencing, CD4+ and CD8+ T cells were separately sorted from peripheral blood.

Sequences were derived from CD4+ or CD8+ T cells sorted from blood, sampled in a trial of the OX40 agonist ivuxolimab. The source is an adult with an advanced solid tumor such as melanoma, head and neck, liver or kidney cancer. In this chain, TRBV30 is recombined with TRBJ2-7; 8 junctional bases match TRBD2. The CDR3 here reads CAWSVGRADYEQYF. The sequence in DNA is TGTGCCTGGAGTGTCGGGAGGGCCGACTACGAGCAGTACTTC.